The present T cell receptor (beta chain) was sequenced within a study of cytotoxic CD8 clonotypes in ibrutinib-treated CLL. Study-level information: Researchers reported over nine relapsed/refractory and about 14 treatment-naive patients, around 17 of them IGHV unmutated. Findings and limits, study-wide: Public clonotypes proved infrequent, and on treatment they shrank or remained steady. Patients with sustained remission and those progressing were sampled at differing times.

From cryopreserved PBMCs came around 2 micrograms of genomic DNA used for TCR beta libraries. V gave up 2 bases and J gave up 6 bases, with 5 bases separating them. Per the germline V gene, CDR1 is SGHTA and CDR2 is FQGNSA. The CDR3 covers 12 residues. This clone has more than one count but fewer than ten. As yet, its antigen is unknown. The repertoire was sequenced with immunoSEQ multiplex PCR; TCRdb's copy has only in-frame clones and lacks some. Of approximately 320,000 clones detected, approximately 67% appear once; the ten largest clones hold 6.3%. This receptor was obtained from a human donor with chronic lymphocytic leukemia. Source: PBMCs, taken after 36 months of ibrutinib treatment. This sequence joins TRBV7-2 and TRBJ1-5; no firm D call. For the CDR3, the DNA is TGTGCCAGCAGCTTAATGTTTCAGCCCCAGCATTTT. This gives the protein CASSLMFQPQHF.